This T cell receptor (beta chain) was recorded in a study of neurological immune-mediated disorders. CDR3 length: 16 residues. Trimming stripped 4 bases from V and 0 bases from J, with 10 bases between. Germline CDR1 SGHTA, CDR2 FQGNSA. With 10-nucleotide random UMIs included, cDNA was synthesized by 5'RACE. A single record per CDR3 protein comes from TCRdb applying MiXCR to the 5' RACE reads. The sample records about 65,000 distinct CDR3 sequences, approximately 3.7% being singletons. The sample consisted of PBMCs. The source of this sequence is a man between 50 and 59 years old with multiple sclerosis. V usage is TRBV7-2 and J usage is TRBJ1-6; D ambiguous. In DNA, the CDR3 is TGTGCCAGCAGCTCATCAAGTAGCTCCTATAATTCACCCCTCCACTTT. The encoded protein is CASSSSSSSYNSPLHF.